The 26 T cell receptor beta chains presented below share a single source sample, sequenced in a study of Ad26.COV2.S vaccination and SARS-CoV-2 variants. Assay used: immunoSEQ multiplex PCR; TCRdb lists only in-frame clones, some missing. This table has a few hundred thousand clones, 92% appearing once. Treatment defined: roughly 20 received Ad26.COV2.S at low or high dose, single or two shots; 5 received placebo; per-sample allocation not given. Collection of samples fell on day 63 after the first vaccine or placebo injection. The material sequenced was peripheral blood, taken in a trial of Ad26.COV2.S vaccine versus placebo. The receptor source for this set is a person aged 18-60 years who received the Ad26.COV2.S COVID-19 vaccine or a placebo.

The chain combines TRBV4-2 with TRBJ2-2; 9 positions agree with TRBD1. CDR3 size: 16 residues. Germline trimming cut 4 bases from V and 5 bases from J; bases unmatched to any gene: 8. The V gene's germline CDR1 is LGHNA and CDR2 YNFKEQ. CDR3 in DNA: TGTGCCAGCAGCCTTGACGGGACAGGGAGTACCGGGGAGCTGTTTTTT. This gives the protein CASSLDGTGSTGELFF.

The gene calls are TRBV19 and TRBJ1-2; possible D gene TRBD1, 5 bases. V gave up 6 bases and J gave up 0 bases, with 26 bases separating them. Germline loops: CDR1 LNHDA, CDR2 SQIVND (reference sequence). This CDR3 has 19 residues. CDR3 nucleotide sequence: TGTGCCAGTAGCCCAAACCCCTATCGGGGCCCACGAGCTAACTATGGCTACACCTTC. Protein product: CASSPNPYRGPRANYGYTF.

The chain combines TRBV10-3 with TRBJ2-7; the match to TRBD1 covers 8 bases. Trimming took 0 bases from V and 7 from J; bases not matched to a gene: 5. This CDR3 spans 14 amino acids. Germline-derived CDR1 and CDR2 are ENHRY and SYGVKD. The CDR3 sequence is CAISESDRVNEQYF. CDR3 coding DNA: TGTGCCATCAGTGAGTCGGACAGGGTAAATGAGCAGTACTTC.

This clone is a singleton in its sample. This chain links TRBV13 with TRBJ2-7, with D perhaps matching TRBD1 (5 bases). Looked up from germline, CDR1 is PRHDT and CDR2 is FYEKMQ (reference sequence). This CDR3 is built from 14 residues. Trimming pared 5 bases from V and 2 bases from J, leaving 13 bases between. The CDR3 here is CASSSQGKTYEQYF. In DNA, the CDR3 is TGTGCCAGCAGCAGCCAGGGTAAGACCTACGAGCAGTACTTC.

The rearrangement uses TRBV7-9 and TRBJ2-3; D call uncertain. This CDR3 has 13 residues. Germline V gene lookup returns CDR1 SEHNR and CDR2 FQNEAQ (reference sequence). Between the trimmed V and J ends, which lost 2 bases and 3 bases, there was a span of 6 bases. DNA for the CDR3: TGTGCCAGCAGCTTAACAGCGACAGATACGCAGTATTTT. The encoded protein is CASSLTATDTQYF.

The rearrangement links TRBV10-3 to TRBJ2-1; possibly TRBD1 for D (6 bases). V was pared by 2 bases and J by 10 bases, with 9 bases between. Germline CDR1 reads ENHRY; CDR2 reads SYGVKD. This CDR3 region has 12 residues. Here the CDR3 reads CAISEGQLEQFF. Here the CDR3 DNA reads TGTGCCATCAGTGAGGGACAGCTAGAGCAGTTCTTC.

The V gene is TRBV7-2, the J gene TRBJ1-1; D is ambiguous. The CDR3 is made up of 14 amino acids. V lost 5 bases to trimming and J lost 0 bases, with 10 bases between them. Germline CDR1 is SGHTA and CDR2 is FQGNSA. The CDR3 DNA follows: TGTGCCAGCAGCCTCAAGTATGTGAACACTGAAGCTTTCTTT. It specifies CASSLKYVNTEAFF.

V gene TRBV19 combines with J gene TRBJ2-1, with unresolved D. Trimming cost V 5 bases and J 3 bases, with 14 bases left between them. Germline assignment: CDR1 LNHDA and CDR2 SQIVND (reference sequence). CDR3 size: 15 residues. CDR3 sequence reads: CASSVMAHRYNEQFF. CDR3 coding DNA: TGTGCCAGTAGTGTCATGGCGCACCGCTACAATGAGCAGTTCTTC.

This clone was observed a handful of times. The chain uses TRBV7-8 and TRBJ1-1; no clear D gene. The CDR3 has 11 amino acids. Germline assignment: CDR1 SGHVS and CDR2 FQNEAQ. V lost 2 bases, J lost 4 bases, and 2 bases lay in between. DNA of the CDR3: TGTGCCAGCAGCTTAAGCACTGAAGCTTTCTTT. Translating it yields CASSLSTEAFF. The full variable domain, in which reference TRBV7-8 and TRBJ1-1 provide the parts outside the CDR3, is GAGVSQSPRYKVAKRGQDVALRCDPISGHVSLFWYQQALGQGPEFLTYFQNEAQLDKSGLPSDRFFAERPEGSVSTLKIQRTQQEDSAVYLCASSLSTEAFFGQGTRLTVV.

V gene TRBV24-1 combines with J gene TRBJ1-1; 9 bases match TRBD1. With V trimmed by 12 bases and J by 2 bases, 24 bases remained unmatched. The CDR3 is 19 residues long. Per germline, CDR1 KGHDR and CDR2 SFDVKD. The CDR3: CAVKNAGTGLFGSNTEAFF. Written as DNA, the CDR3 is TGTGCCGTCAAGAACGCCGGGACAGGGCTTTTTGGGTCCAACACTGAAGCTTTCTTT.

The chain recombines TRBV5-4 with TRBJ2-3; D is undetermined. This CDR3 spans 14 amino acids. Looked up from germline, CDR1 is SGHNT and CDR2 is YYREEE (reference sequence). Trimming left V 1 base short and J 6 bases short, with 12 bases between. CDR3 protein: CASSLLLGSDTQYF. The DNA of the CDR3 is TGTGCCAGCAGCTTGCTGCTCGGTTCTGATACGCAGTATTTT. The whole variable domain, remainder taken from reference TRBV5-4 and TRBJ2-3, is ETGVTQSPTHLIKTRGQQVTLRCSSQSGHNTVSWYQQALGQGPQFIFQYYREEENGRGNFPPRFSGLQFPNYSSELNVNALELDDSALYLCASSLLLGSDTQYFGPGTRLTVL.

The V call is TRBV11-3, the J call TRBJ2-3; D gene unclear. Germline values: CDR1 SGHNT, CDR2 YENEEA. The CDR3 covers 14 residues. V was pared by 1 base and J by 2 bases, with 7 bases between. The CDR3, as DNA: TGTGCCAGCAGCTTAGGAGGACCCACAGATACGCAGTATTTT. Amino acid sequence: CASSLGGPTDTQYF.

In this sample, this clone turned up a few times. The chain combines TRBV12-3 or TRBV12-4 with TRBJ1-1; possibly TRBD1 for D (5 bases). The CDR3 contains 12 residues. V was pared by 8 bases and J by 1 base, with 8 bases between. CDR3 DNA sequence: TGTGCCAGCGGTACAGGGAACACTGAAGCTTTCTTT. Its protein product is CASGTGNTEAFF.

In regard to this clone: Within the sample, other DNA sequences also encode this same CDR3. J is TRBJ1-1 and V is TRBV5-1; D is unclear. Trimming cost V 0 bases and J 1 base, with 4 bases left between them. The CDR3 totals 13 residues. The germline V gene has CDR1 SGHRS and CDR2 YFSETQ. The CDR3 sequence is CASSLAGNTEAFF. The CDR3 region has the DNA TGCGCCAGCAGCTTGGCTGGGAACACTGAAGCTTTCTTT.

The V and J genes are TRBV6-5 and TRBJ2-7; 9 bases are a match to TRBD2. V lost 6 bases to trimming and J lost 5 bases; unmatched junction nucleotides: 8. CDR3 size: 14 residues. Germline V gives CDR1 MNHEY, CDR2 SVGAGI. CDR3 region: CASSTVAGAHEQYF. CDR3 coding DNA: TGTGCCAGCAGCACAGTAGCGGGGGCTCACGAGCAGTACTTC.

The V gene is TRBV18, the J gene TRBJ2-7, with TRBD2 matching 7 bases. The V gene end was trimmed by 0 bases and the J gene end by 6 bases; junction bases not matched to a gene: 5. The CDR3 spans 14 residues. Germline V gene sequence: CDR1 KGHSH, CDR2 LQKENI. CDR3 sequence (DNA): TGTGCCAGCTCACCACCCCCGGGGGGAGGCGAGCAGTACTTC. Encoded protein: CASSPPPGGGEQYF.

J is TRBJ2-6 and V is TRBV5-1; D is perhaps TRBD1 (7 bases). CDR3 length equals 18 residues. The V gene lost 1 base and the J gene lost 1 base, with 15 bases spanning the gap. From germline, CDR1 is SGHRS and CDR2 YFSETQ. As DNA, the CDR3 is TGCGCCAGCAGCTTGTGGGGCAGGGGGGCGTCTGGGGCCAACGTCCTGACTTTC. Its translation: CASSLWGRGASGANVLTF.

This chain joins TRBV29-1 and TRBJ1-2; possibly TRBD1 for D (6 bases). The CDR3 is 13 amino acids. Germline CDR1 is SQVTM and CDR2 is ANQGSEA. Trimming removed 2 bases from V and 7 bases from J, with 14 bases in between. As DNA, the CDR3 is TGCAGCGTTGAAACAGGAGGGGGAGTTGGCTACACCTTC. Translated: CSVETGGGVGYTF. Filled out from reference TRBV29-1 and TRBJ1-2, the complete variable domain reads SAVISQKPSRDICQRGTSLTIQCQVDSQVTMMFWYRQQPGQSLTLIATANQGSEATYESGFVIDKFPISRPNLTFSTLTVSNMSPEDSSIYLCSVETGGGVGYTFGSGTRLTVV.

This chain links TRBV9 with TRBJ2-1, with 8 nucleotides matching TRBD2. Germline CDR1 reads SGDLS; CDR2 reads YYNGEE. CDR3 length: 15 amino acids. V gave up 4 bases and J gave up 6 bases; unmatched junction bases: 9. The CDR3 DNA reads TGTGCCAGCAGCCCCGGGGGGGGCCGGCGCAATGAGCAGTTCTTC. Residues: CASSPGGGRRNEQFF.

This clone appeared a few times. This CDR3 is also generated by other DNA sequences in the sample. CDR3 coding DNA: TGTGCCAGCAGCTCGAACAATGAGCAGTTCTTC. Its translation is CASSSNNEQFF. The J gene is TRBJ2-1, the V gene TRBV7-8; D is undetermined. Germline V gene lookup returns CDR1 SGHVS and CDR2 FQNEAQ. The ends were cut back, 4 bases at V and 5 bases at J, with 3 bases in the middle. The CDR3 is 11 residues long. Based on the CDR3 plus reference TRBV7-8 and TRBJ2-1, the full variable domain is GAGVSQSPRYKVAKRGQDVALRCDPISGHVSLFWYQQALGQGPEFLTYFQNEAQLDKSGLPSDRFFAERPEGSVSTLKIQRTQQEDSAVYLCASSSNNEQFFGPGTRLTVL.

The V call is TRBV3-1 (or the pseudogene TRBV3-2), the J call TRBJ1-4, with D maybe TRBD1 (6 bases). The V gene's germline CDR1 is LGHDT and CDR2 YNNKEL (reference sequence). The V end was cut by 4 bases, the J end by 5 bases, with 11 bases between. The CDR3 consists of 14 residues. CDR3 DNA: TGTGCCAGCAGCCGCGGACAGTACAATGAAAAACTGTTTTTT. It is translated as CASSRGQYNEKLFF.

The count of this clone is one. The V and J genes are TRBV5-6 and TRBJ1-2; possible D gene TRBD1, 5 bases. Trimming took off 1 base at V and 2 bases at J, with 12 bases between the two ends. The CDR3 sequence is 15 residues long. CDR1 is SGHDT and CDR2 is YYEEEE in the germline V gene. The CDR3, as DNA: TGTGCCAGCAGCTTGCTGGGGGAACCGAACTATGGCTACACCTTC. Its translation is CASSLLGEPNYGYTF.

V usage is TRBV30 and J usage is TRBJ1-1; D may be TRBD1 (5 bases). The CDR3 covers 13 residues. The V end lost 2 bases, the J end lost 4 bases, and 11 bases lay between the germline ends. CDR1 GTSNPN and CDR2 SVGIG come from the germline V gene (reference sequence). In DNA, the CDR3 is TGTGCCTGGAGTTTCGGGGCGATCACTGAAGCTTTCTTT. Its translation is CAWSFGAITEAFF. Using reference TRBV30 and TRBJ1-1 for the parts outside the CDR3, the full variable domain is SQTIHQWPATLVQPVGSPLSLECTVEGTSNPNLYWYRQAAGRGLQLLFYSVGIGQISSEVPQNLSASRPQDRQFILSSKKLLLSDSGFYLCAWSFGAITEAFFGQGTRLTVV.

This chain uses TRBV20-1 with TRBJ1-5; D not certain. Germline V CDR1 and CDR2: DFQATT, SNEGSKA (reference sequence). The V and J ends lost 3 bases and 2 bases respectively, with 5 bases between them. The CDR3 extends over 12 amino acids. The CDR3 DNA follows: TGCAGTGCTAGTAGGGGCAATCAGCCCCAGCATTTT. Its translation: CSASRGNQPQHF.

The rearrangement uses TRBV5-8 and TRBJ1-2; maybe TRBD1 (5 bases). The CDR3 covers 16 residues. Trimming left V 4 bases short and J 0 bases short, with 16 bases between. CDR1 and CDR2 from the germline V gene are SGHTS and YDEGEE. CDR3 DNA: TGTGCCAGCAGCCTCCCGTCGGGGACTTCTAACTATGGCTACACCTTC. It is translated as CASSLPSGTSNYGYTF.

This clone appeared a few times. Other DNA sequences from this sample encode an identical CDR3 as well. The V and J genes are TRBV4-1 and TRBJ2-7; D ambiguous. Per germline, CDR1 MGHRA and CDR2 YSYEKL. Trimming took off 0 bases at V and 7 bases at J, with 4 bases between the two ends. CDR3 length: 11 amino acids. This chain's CDR3 is CASSQDGEQYF. As DNA, the CDR3 is TGCGCCAGCAGCCAAGACGGAGAGCAGTACTTC.